This TCR beta chain emerged from a study of T cells after posttransplantation cyclophosphamide. The table came from immunoSEQ multiplex PCR; TCRdb's copy has only in-frame clones and leaves some out. The repertoire has about 66,000 clones, 93% of them found once; the top ten carry about 3.1%. Germline lookup yields CDR1 MNHNY and CDR2 SVGAGI (reference sequence). Losses at the gene ends were 2 bases for V and 7 bases for J; bases not matched to a gene: 7. The CDR3 totals 15 residues. The rearrangement joins TRBV6-6 to TRBJ1-2; the match to TRBD1 covers 10 bases. The material sequenced was PBMCs. The TCR sequence derives from a woman under 40 in good health and a related stem cell transplant donor. CDR3 amino acids: CASSYVGTGEGGYTF. CDR3 nucleotides: TGTGCCAGCAGTTACGTCGGGACAGGGGAGGGTGGCTACACCTTC.